What follows describes a single T cell receptor beta chain. Its target is not known. 13 Jbeta primers and 60 Vbeta primers were used for the PCR. Sequenced by immunoSEQ multiplex PCR; TCRdb stores in-frame clones only, minus some. This sample has 100,000 to 120,000 clones, with 76% found just once. The data derive from a study of cytomegalovirus exposure and HLA in healthy donors. About the study: Falling in the Caucasian-associated ancestry cluster were 80% to 85% of approximately 400 genotyped donors. General study points: Indistinguishable V segments, including TRBV6-2 and TRBV6-3, were excluded. Most TCR sequences were seen very rarely across donors, but some public TCRs occurred in many.

Trimming took 3 bases from V and 1 from J, leaving 7 bases between them. Germline CDR1 and CDR2: SGDLS and YYNGEE. The CDR3 extends over 13 amino acids. Sequenced sample: PBMCs. The receptor's source is a man in his thirties or forties in good health and CMV-seropositive. V and J are TRBV9 and TRBJ1-2; D may be TRBD1 (6 bases). DNA for the CDR3: TGTGCCAGCAGCGAACAGGGTAACTATGGCTACACCTTC. Protein product: CASSEQGNYGYTF.